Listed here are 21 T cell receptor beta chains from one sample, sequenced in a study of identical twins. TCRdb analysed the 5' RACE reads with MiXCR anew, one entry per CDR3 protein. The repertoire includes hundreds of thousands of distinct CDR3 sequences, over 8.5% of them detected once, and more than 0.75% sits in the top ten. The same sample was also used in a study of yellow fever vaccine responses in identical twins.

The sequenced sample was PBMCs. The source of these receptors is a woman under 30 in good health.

CDR3 in amino acids: CASSTGVIGEQYF. DNA for the CDR3: TGTGCCAGCAGCACAGGGGTTATAGGCGAGCAGTACTTC. The chain employs TRBV6-1 and TRBJ2-7; 7 nucleotides match TRBD1. With V trimmed by 6 bases and J by 6 bases, 8 bases remained unmatched. Germline CDR1 is MNHNS and CDR2 is SASEGT. CDR3 size: 13 residues.

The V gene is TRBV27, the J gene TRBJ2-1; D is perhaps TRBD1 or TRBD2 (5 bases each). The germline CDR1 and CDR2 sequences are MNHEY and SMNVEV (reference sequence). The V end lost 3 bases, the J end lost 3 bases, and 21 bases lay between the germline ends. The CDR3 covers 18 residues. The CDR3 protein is CASSFRPVRGERYNEQFF. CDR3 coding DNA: TGTGCCAGCAGTTTTCGACCAGTAAGAGGGGAACGCTACAATGAGCAGTTCTTC.

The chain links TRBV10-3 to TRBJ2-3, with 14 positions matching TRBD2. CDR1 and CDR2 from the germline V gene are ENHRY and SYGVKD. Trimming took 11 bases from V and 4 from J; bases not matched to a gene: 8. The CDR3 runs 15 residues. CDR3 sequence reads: CASGTSGSEADTQYF. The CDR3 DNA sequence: TGTGCCTCCGGGACTAGCGGGAGTGAGGCAGATACGCAGTATTTT.

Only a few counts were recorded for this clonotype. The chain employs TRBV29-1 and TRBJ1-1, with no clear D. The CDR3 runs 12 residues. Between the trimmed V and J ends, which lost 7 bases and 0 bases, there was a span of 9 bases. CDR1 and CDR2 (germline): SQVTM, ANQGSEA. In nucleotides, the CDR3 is TGCAGCGCAGAACTCATGAACACTGAAGCTTTCTTT. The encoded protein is CSAELMNTEAFF.

In DNA, the CDR3 is TGTGCCAGTTTCGACCGGGACAGGGTTGGCTATGGCTACACCTTC. Its protein product is CASFDRDRVGYGYTF. V usage is TRBV6-1 and J usage is TRBJ1-2; 9 bases match TRBD1. V dropped 9 bases and J dropped 4; count of bases not matched to a gene: 12. The V gene's germline CDR1 is MNHNS and CDR2 SASEGT. This CDR3 is 15 amino acids long.

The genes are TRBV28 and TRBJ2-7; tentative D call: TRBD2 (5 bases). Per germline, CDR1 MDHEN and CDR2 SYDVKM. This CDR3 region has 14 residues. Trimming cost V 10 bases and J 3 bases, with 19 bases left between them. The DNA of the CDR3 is TGTGCCATGGGCCCGAGGGTCCTATGCTACGAGCAGTACTTC. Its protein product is CAMGPRVLCYEQYF.

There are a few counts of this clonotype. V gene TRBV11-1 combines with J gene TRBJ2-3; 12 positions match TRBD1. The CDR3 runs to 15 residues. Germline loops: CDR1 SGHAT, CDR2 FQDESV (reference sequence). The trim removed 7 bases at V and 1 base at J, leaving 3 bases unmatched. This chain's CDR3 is CASTGTGGGTDTQYF. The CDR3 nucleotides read TGTGCCAGCACCGGGACAGGGGGCGGCACAGATACGCAGTATTTT.

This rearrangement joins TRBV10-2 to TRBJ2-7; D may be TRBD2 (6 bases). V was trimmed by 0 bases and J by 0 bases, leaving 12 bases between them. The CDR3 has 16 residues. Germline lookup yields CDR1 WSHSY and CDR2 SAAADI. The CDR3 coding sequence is TGCGCCAGCAGTGAGTCGGAGGGTTGGAGCTCCTACGAGCAGTACTTC. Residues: CASSESEGWSSYEQYF.

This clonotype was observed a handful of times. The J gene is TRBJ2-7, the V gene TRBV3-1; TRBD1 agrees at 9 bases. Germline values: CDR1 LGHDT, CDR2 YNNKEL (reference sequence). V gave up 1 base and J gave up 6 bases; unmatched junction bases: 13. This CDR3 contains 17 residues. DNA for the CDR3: TGTGCCAGCAGCCAAGTAGGCGGTGGGACAGGGTCTCGCGAGCAGTACTTC. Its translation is CASSQVGGGTGSREQYF.

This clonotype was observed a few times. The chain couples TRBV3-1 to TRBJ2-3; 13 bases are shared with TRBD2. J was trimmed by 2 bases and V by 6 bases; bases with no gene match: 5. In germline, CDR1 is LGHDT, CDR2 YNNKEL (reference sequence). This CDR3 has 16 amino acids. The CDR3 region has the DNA TGTGCCAGCAGTCCCGGGACTAGCGGGATCACAGATACGCAGTATTTT. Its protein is CASSPGTSGITDTQYF.

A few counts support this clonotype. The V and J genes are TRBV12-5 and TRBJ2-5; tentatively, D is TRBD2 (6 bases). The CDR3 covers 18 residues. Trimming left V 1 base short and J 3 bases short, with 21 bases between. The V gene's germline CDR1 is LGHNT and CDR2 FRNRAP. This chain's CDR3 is CASGLGLHRGLPEETQYF. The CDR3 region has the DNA TGTGCTAGTGGTTTGGGACTCCATCGGGGGTTGCCGGAAGAGACCCAGTACTTC. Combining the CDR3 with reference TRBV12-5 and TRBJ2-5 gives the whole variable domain DARVTQTPRHKVTEMGQEVTMRCQPILGHNTVFWYRQTMMQGLELLAYFRNRAPLDDSGMPKDRFSAEMPDATLATLKIQPSEPRDSAVYFCASGLGLHRGLPEETQYFGPGTRLLVL.

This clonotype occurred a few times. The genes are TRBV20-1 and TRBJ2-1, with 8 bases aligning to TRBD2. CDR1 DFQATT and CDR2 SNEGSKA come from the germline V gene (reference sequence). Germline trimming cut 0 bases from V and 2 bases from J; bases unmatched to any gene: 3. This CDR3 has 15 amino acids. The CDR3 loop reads CSARDGTRAYNEQFF. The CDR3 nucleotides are TGCAGTGCTAGAGACGGGACTAGGGCCTACAATGAGCAGTTCTTC.

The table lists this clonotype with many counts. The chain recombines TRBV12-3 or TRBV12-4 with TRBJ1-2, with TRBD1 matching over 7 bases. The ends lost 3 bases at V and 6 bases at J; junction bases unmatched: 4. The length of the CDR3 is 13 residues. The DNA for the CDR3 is TGTGCCAGCAGTTTTAAGGGGGCGCATGGCTACACCTTC. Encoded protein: CASSFKGAHGYTF.

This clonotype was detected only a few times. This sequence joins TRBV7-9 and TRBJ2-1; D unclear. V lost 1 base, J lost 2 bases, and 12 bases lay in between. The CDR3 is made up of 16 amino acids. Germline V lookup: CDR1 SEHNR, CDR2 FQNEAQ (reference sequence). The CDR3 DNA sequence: TGTGCCAGCAGCTTAGGGGCTACCTACCCCTACAATGAGCAGTTCTTC. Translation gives CASSLGATYPYNEQFF.

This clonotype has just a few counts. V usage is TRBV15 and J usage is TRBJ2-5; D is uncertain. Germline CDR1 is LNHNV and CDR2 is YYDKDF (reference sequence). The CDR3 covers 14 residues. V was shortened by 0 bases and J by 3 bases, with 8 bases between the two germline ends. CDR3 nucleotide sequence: TGTGCCACCAGCAGAGACTTGAGTGAAGAGACCCAGTACTTC. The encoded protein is CATSRDLSEETQYF. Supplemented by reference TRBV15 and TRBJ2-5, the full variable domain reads DAMVIQNPRYQVTQFGKPVTLSCSQTLNHNVMYWYQQKSSQAPKLLFHYYDKDFNNEADTPDNFQSRRPNTSFCFLDIRSPGLGDTAMYLCATSRDLSEETQYFGPGTRLLVL.

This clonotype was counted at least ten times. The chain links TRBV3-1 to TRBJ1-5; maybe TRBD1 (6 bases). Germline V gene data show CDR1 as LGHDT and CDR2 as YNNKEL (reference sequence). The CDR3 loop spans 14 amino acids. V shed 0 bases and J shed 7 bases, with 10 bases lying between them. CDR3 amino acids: CASSQEWGRQPQHF. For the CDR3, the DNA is TGTGCCAGCAGCCAAGAGTGGGGGCGGCAGCCCCAGCATTTT.

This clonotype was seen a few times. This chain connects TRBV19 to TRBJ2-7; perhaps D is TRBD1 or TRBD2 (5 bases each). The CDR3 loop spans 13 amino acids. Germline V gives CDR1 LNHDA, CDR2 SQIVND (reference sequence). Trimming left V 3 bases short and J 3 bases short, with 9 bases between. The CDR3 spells CASSIGALYEQYF. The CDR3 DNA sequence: TGTGCCAGTAGTATCGGGGCCCTCTACGAGCAGTACTTC.

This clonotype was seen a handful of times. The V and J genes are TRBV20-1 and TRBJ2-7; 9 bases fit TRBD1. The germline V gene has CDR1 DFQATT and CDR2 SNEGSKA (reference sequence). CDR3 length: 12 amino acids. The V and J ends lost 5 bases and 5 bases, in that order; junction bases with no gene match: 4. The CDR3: CSAGQGNHEQYF. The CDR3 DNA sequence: TGCAGTGCTGGACAGGGGAACCACGAGCAGTACTTC.

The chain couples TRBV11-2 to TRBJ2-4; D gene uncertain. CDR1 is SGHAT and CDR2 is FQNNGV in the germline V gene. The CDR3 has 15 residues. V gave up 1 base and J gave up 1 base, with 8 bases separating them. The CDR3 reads CASSLVPGAKNIQYF. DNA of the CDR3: TGTGCCAGCAGCTTAGTACCCGGGGCCAAAAACATTCAGTACTTC.

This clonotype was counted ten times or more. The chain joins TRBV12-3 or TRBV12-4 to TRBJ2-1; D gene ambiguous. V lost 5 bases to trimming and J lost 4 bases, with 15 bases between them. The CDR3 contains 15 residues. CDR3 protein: CASSLDTIIYNEQFF. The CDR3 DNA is TGTGCCAGCAGTCTTGACACGATAATTTACAATGAGCAGTTCTTC.

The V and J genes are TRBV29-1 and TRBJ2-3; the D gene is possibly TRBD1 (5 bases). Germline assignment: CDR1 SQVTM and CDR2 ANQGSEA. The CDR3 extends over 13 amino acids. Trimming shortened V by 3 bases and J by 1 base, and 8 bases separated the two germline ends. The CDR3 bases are TGCAGCGTTGACAGGGCTGGCACAGATACGCAGTATTTT. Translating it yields CSVDRAGTDTQYF.